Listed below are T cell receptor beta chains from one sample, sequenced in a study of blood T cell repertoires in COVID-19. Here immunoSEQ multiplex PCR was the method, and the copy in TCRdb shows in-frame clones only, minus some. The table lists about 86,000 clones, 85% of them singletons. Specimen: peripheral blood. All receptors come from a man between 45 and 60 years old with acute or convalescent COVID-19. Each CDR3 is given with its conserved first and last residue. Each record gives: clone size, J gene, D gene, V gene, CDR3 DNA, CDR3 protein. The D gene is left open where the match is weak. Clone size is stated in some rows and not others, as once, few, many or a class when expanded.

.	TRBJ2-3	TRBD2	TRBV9	TGTGCCAGCAGCGCCGGGACTAGCGGGACAGATACGCAGTATTTT	CASSAGTSGTDTQYF
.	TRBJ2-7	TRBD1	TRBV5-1	TGCGCCAGCAGCTGGGCAGGGGGCGCGACGTACGAGCAGTACTTC	CASSWAGGATYEQYF
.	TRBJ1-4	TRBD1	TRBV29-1	TGCAGCGTTTCTAAACAGGGGGCAACTAATGAAAAACTGTTTTTT	CSVSKQGATNEKLFF
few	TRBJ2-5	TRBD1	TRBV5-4	TGTGCCAGCAGCTCCGACAGGGAAGGGACCCAGTACTTC	CASSSDREGTQYF
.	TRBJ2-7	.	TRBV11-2	TGTGCCAGCAGCACGGTATACGAGCAGTACTTC	CASSTVYEQYF
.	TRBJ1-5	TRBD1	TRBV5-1	TGCGCCAGCAGTGCAGGGGGCAAAGGGCATTTT	CASSAGGKGHF
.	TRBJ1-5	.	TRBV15	TGTGCCACCAGTTCAGGTATCGGGCCCCAGCATTTT	CATSSGIGPQHF
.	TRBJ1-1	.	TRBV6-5	TGTGCCAGCAGATCGGACAACTCCATGAACACTGAAGCTTTCTTT	CASRSDNSMNTEAFF
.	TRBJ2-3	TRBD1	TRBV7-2	TGTGCCAGCAGCTTAAGACAGGGGTCGACAGATACGCAGTATTTT	CASSLRQGSTDTQYF
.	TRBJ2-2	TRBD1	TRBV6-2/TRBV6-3	TGTGCCAGCAGCCTCCGACAGGGGAACACCGGGGAGCTGTTTTTT	CASSLRQGNTGELFF
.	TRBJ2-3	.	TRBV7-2	TGTGCCAGCAGCCCACAGGGAGATACGCAGTATTTT	CASSPQGDTQYF
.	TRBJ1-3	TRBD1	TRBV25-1	TGTGCCAGCAGTCCCAAGACAGGGGTTGGAAACACCATATATTTT	CASSPKTGVGNTIYF
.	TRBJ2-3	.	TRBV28	TGTGCCAGCAAAACTCGCACAGATACGCAGTATTTT	CASKTRTDTQYF
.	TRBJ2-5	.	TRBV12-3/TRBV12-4	TGTGCCAGCAGTTTTAGTACAGAGACCCAGTACTTC	CASSFSTETQYF
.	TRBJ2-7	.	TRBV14	TGTGCCAGCAGCCCCCCCAATCTATACGAGCAGTACTTC	CASSPPNLYEQYF
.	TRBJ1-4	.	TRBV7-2	TGTGCCAGCAGCTTAACAGGGCTGGGGAGTGAAAAACTGTTTTTT	CASSLTGLGSEKLFF
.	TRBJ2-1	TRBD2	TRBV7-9	TGTGCCAGCAGCACGGGACTAGCGGGAGGCTCCTACAATGAGCAGTTCTTC	CASSTGLAGGSYNEQFF
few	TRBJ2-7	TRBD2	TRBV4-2	TGTGCCAGCAGCCAAGATCCCGGGGGGCTAGCGGGGGAGCAGTACTTC	CASSQDPGGLAGEQYF
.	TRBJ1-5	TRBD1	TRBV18	TGTGCCAGCTCACCTGGGACAGGGGATCAGCCCCAGCATTTT	CASSPGTGDQPQHF
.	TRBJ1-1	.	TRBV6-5	TGTGCCAGCAGTTACTTCGAGCCCAGGGAGGGTTCATACGCTTTCTTT	CASSYFEPREGSYAFF
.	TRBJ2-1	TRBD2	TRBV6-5	TGTGCCAGCACTGCTAGCGGGGGGAACAATGAGCAGTTCTTC	CASTASGGNNEQFF
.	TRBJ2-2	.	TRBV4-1	TGCGCCAGCAGCGGAGGGGCCGGACTGACCGGGGAGCTGTTTTTT	CASSGGAGLTGELFF
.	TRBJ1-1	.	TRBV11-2	TGTGCCAGCAGCTTCTTAGATACCCCCGGGAATGAAGCTTTCTTT	CASSFLDTPGNEAFF
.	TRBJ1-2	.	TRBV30	TGTGCCTGGAGTGTACTTTGGGACTCTGGCTACACCTTC	CAWSVLWDSGYTF
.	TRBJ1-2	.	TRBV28	TGTGCCAGCAGTTTAGGGGGGTATGGCTACACCTTC	CASSLGGYGYTF
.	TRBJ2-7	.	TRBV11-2	TGTGCCAGCAGCTTAGGAGCCTACGAGCAGTACTTC	CASSLGAYEQYF
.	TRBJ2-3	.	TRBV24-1	TGTGCCACCAGTGAACAACCGGGACTCAGCACAGATACGCAGTATTTT	CATSEQPGLSTDTQYF
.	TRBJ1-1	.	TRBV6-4	TGTGCCAGCAGTGAACAGGGCCGAGGCACTGAAGCTTTCTTT	CASSEQGRGTEAFF
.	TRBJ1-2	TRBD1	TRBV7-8	TGTGCCAGCAGCCAAGAAAGAATGGACAGGGGGTACTATGGCTACACCTTC	CASSQERMDRGYYGYTF
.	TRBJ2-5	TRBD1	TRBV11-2	TGTGCCAGCAGCTTAGAAGGACAGGCCGAGACCCAGTACTTC	CASSLEGQAETQYF
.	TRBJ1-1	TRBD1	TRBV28	TGTGCCAGCAGTGGACAGGGAGGGAGGACTGAAGCTTTCTTT	CASSGQGGRTEAFF
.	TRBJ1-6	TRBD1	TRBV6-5	TGTGCCAGCAGCCGTACCGGGACAGGGAGCTCACCCCTCCACTTT	CASSRTGTGSSPLHF
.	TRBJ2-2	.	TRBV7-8	TGTGCCAGCAGCTCAGCAGCGAACGTGGGTATCACCGGGGAGCTGTTTTTT	CASSSAANVGITGELFF
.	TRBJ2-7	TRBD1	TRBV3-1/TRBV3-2	TGTGCCAGCAGCCAAGATCCCGGACAGGCGGTATTGGGCGAGCAGTACTTC	CASSQDPGQAVLGEQYF
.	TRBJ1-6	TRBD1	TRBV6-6	TGTGCCAGCAGTTTACAGGGGGAGGCTAATTCACCCCTCCACTTT	CASSLQGEANSPLHF
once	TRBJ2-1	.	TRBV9	TGTGCCAGCAGCGTTGCGGAGTCCTCCTACAATGAGCAGTTCTTC	CASSVAESSYNEQFF
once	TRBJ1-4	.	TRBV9	TGTGCCAGCAGCCCTTGGAGCAGCGATAATGAAAAACTGTTTTTT	CASSPWSSDNEKLFF
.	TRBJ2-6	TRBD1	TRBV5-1	TGCGCCAGCAGCTTGCCAGGACAGGCTGGGGCCAACGTCCTGACTTTC	CASSLPGQAGANVLTF
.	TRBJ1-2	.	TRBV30	TGTGCCCGGGCCCGTCCTAACTATGGCTACACCTTC	CARARPNYGYTF
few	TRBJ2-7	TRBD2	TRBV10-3	TGTGCCATCCTCAGTCTGAGCGGGAGTTACGAGCAGTACTTC	CAILSLSGSYEQYF
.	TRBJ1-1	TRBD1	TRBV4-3	TGCGCCAGCAGCCCGGACAGGGTTACGAAATCGAACACTGAAGCTTTCTTT	CASSPDRVTKSNTEAFF
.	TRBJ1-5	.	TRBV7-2	TGTGCCAGCAGCTCCAGTCCCAGCAATCAGCCCCAGCATTTT	CASSSSPSNQPQHF
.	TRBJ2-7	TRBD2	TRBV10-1	TGCGCCAGCAGTGTTGAGCGGGGAGCCTACGAGCAGTACTTC	CASSVERGAYEQYF
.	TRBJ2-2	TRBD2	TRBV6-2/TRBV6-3	TGTGCCAGCAGTCTCGGACTAGCGGGGGGGCCTTCCACCGGGGAGCTGTTTTTT	CASSLGLAGGPSTGELFF
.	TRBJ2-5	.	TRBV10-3	TGTGCCATCAGTGAGTCGGGAGCGCCAGAGACCCAGTACTTC	CAISESGAPETQYF